The 7 T cell receptor beta chains reported below all come from one sample, sequenced in a study of blood T cell repertoires in COVID-19. Libraries were prepared by immunoSEQ multiplex PCR; TCRdb keeps only in-frame clonotypes and omits some of them. In the table there are approximately 180,000 clones, 70% to 90% of which are singletons. Sequencing input: peripheral blood. These receptors originate from a man in his forties with active or convalescent COVID-19.

The chain combines TRBV19 with TRBJ1-1; 7 positions agree with TRBD1. The CDR3 totals 14 residues. Germline CDR1 reads LNHDA; CDR2 reads SQIVND (reference sequence). The V segment lost 6 bases and the J segment 0 bases; nucleotides outside the gene matches: 4. This chain's CDR3 is CASRAGGVNTEAFF. The CDR3 nucleotides read TGTGCCAGTAGAGCAGGGGGAGTGAACACTGAAGCTTTCTTT.

This chain connects TRBV6-5 to TRBJ2-3, with 8 positions matching TRBD2. Germline CDR1 MNHEY, CDR2 SVGAGI. The CDR3 spans 16 residues. The J segment lost 2 bases and the V segment lost 2 bases, leaving 6 bases of the junction unmatched. The CDR3 bases are TGTGCCAGCAGTTACCTGACTAGCGTGTCCACAGATACGCAGTATTTT. As protein: CASSYLTSVSTDTQYF.

This clone was detected only once. The chain is built from TRBV21-1 and TRBJ2-3; the table gives TRBD2 as D, unverified against the DNA. TRBV21-1 is reported as a pseudogene. The CDR3 length is 15 residues. The CDR3 nucleotides are TGTGCCAGCCCCAGGAAGCGGGAGAGCACAGATACGCAGTATTTT. The encoded protein is CASPRKRESTDTQYF.

V is TRBV30 and J is TRBJ1-3; possible D gene TRBD1, 6 bases. The CDR3 sequence is 14 residues long. V lost 2 bases and J lost 4, with 12 bases in between. CDR1 is GTSNPN and CDR2 is SVGIG in the germline V gene (reference sequence). Here the CDR3 reads CAWSTGGWGNTIYF. The CDR3 DNA reads TGTGCCTGGAGTACGGGGGGCTGGGGAAACACCATATATTTT.

The chain joins TRBV10-3 to TRBJ2-7; TRBD1 matches at 7 bases. The CDR3 length is 14 residues. Looked up from germline, CDR1 is ENHRY and CDR2 is SYGVKD. Trimming removed 6 bases from V and 1 base from J; junction bases left unmatched: 6. CDR3 residues: CAIRRTGESYEQYF. Written as DNA, the CDR3 is TGTGCCATCAGAAGGACAGGTGAATCCTACGAGCAGTACTTC.

This chain joins TRBV5-1 and TRBJ1-2; D gene uncertain. The CDR3 runs 15 residues. Germline assignment: CDR1 SGHRS and CDR2 YFSETQ. Trimming pared 2 bases from V and 5 bases from J, leaving 16 bases between. DNA for the CDR3: TGCGCCAGCAGCTTAGGAGGCGCTGTATTATATGGCTACACCTTC. Its protein is CASSLGGAVLYGYTF.

The chain carries TRBV10-2 and TRBJ2-7; D may be TRBD2 (5 bases). V was shortened by 4 bases and J by 5 bases, with 9 bases between the two germline ends. In germline, CDR1 is WSHSY, CDR2 SAAADI. The CDR3 is 12 amino acids. The CDR3: CASSVGSHEQYF. The CDR3 DNA sequence: TGCGCCAGCAGTGTGGGGAGCCACGAGCAGTACTTC.